This T cell receptor (beta chain) was retrieved from a study of T cells after yellow fever vaccination. Study results and caveats: The study re-detected most primary-vaccination clones after the booster (under 97% CD4, 88% CD8).

With regard to this clonotype: The antigen is unknown.

Universal primer sites and UMIs were introduced during 5'RACE template-switching synthesis of TCR cDNA. TCRdb ran MiXCR on the 5' RACE reads and lists one entry per CDR3 protein. The sample shows 550,000 to 750,000 distinct CDR3 sequences, approximately 15% of them seen only once. Looked up from germline, CDR1 is MNHEY and CDR2 is SMNVEV (reference sequence). This CDR3 has 15 amino acids. V was trimmed by 4 bases and J by 4 bases, leaving 13 bases between them. Source: PBMCs, taken on the day of the yellow fever booster vaccination. The J gene is TRBJ2-2, the V gene TRBV27, with D perhaps given as TRBD1 or TRBD2 (5 bases each). The sequence was collected from a man aged 25-45 years who received the YFV17D yellow fever vaccine. CDR3 amino acids: CASSSGPTVTGELFF. CDR3 in DNA: TGTGCCAGCAGTTCGGGACCCACGGTCACCGGGGAGCTGTTTTTT.